This T cell receptor (beta chain) was profiled in a study of PD-1 blockade in classical Hodgkin lymphoma. Some clones are missing from TCRdb's copy, which holds only in-frame ones; the method was immunoSEQ multiplex PCR. The table has 3,500 to 4,500 clones, around three fifths seen once. Time point reported: cycle 4 day 1 (C4D1), after 5 to 7 weeks of nivolumab. Relapses following autologous stem cell transplantation were seen in all patients, with brentuximab vedotin exposure varying. Negative selection with magnets was how CD8+ T cells were isolated from the thawed PBMCs. Trimming took 4 bases from V and 1 from J, leaving 11 bases between them. This CDR3 has 15 residues. The germline gives CDR1 KGHSH, CDR2 LQKENI.

The input for sequencing was CD8+ T cells from blood, taken before the fourth cycle of nivolumab. J is TRBJ1-3 and V is TRBV18; D is unresolved. This TCR derives from a human donor with classical Hodgkin lymphoma. The CDR3 bases are TGTGCCAGCTCACGTACGTGGGGTTCTGGAAACACCATATATTTT. This translates into CASSRTWGSGNTIYF.